This T cell receptor (beta chain) was identified during a study of OX40 agonist ivuxolimab in advanced cancers. Sequencing was performed with immunoSEQ multiplex PCR; in TCRdb, only in-frame clones are kept and a portion is missing. The table has approximately 60,000 clones, 93% seen once; the top ten hold under 20%. This TCR was recovered from an adult with an advanced solid tumor such as melanoma, head and neck, liver or kidney cancer. The material sequenced was CD4+ or CD8+ T cells sorted from blood, taken in a trial of the OX40 agonist ivuxolimab.

The CDR3 protein is CASSQGQRQGETGELFF. CDR3 nucleotides: TGCGCCAGCAGCCAAGGGCAGAGGCAGGGGGAAACCGGGGAGCTGTTTTTT. J is TRBJ2-2 and V is TRBV4-3; 7 bases are a match to TRBD1. Germline-derived CDR1 and CDR2 are LGHNA and YSLEER. Trimming cost V 1 base and J 5 bases; bases outside gene matches: 10. This CDR3 spans 17 amino acids.